This is a list of T cell receptor beta chains from one sample in a study of T cell repertoires in cytomegalovirus infection. TCRdb re-called the reads with MiXCR, one entry per CDR3 protein. This table has over 100,000 distinct CDR3 sequences, 10% appearing once. What these receptors recognize is not known. The sequencing input was PBMCs, sequenced either directly or after in vitro stimulation (not recorded which). These receptors were taken from a human donor in good health (CMV status not recorded). Some clones in this sample may be carry-over from other donors' samples. CDR3s include the opening cysteine and the closing phenylalanine or tryptophan. D genes are given only for firm matches. Some rows have no size entry. The others give once, few or many, or a class for an expanded clone.

CDR3nt: TGTGCCTGGAGTGTGGGACAGGGAAATCAGCCCCAGCATTTT
CDR3aa: CAWSVGQGNQPQHF
j_gene: TRBJ1-5
abundance: NA
v_gene: TRBV30
d_gene: TRBD1

CDR3nt: TGTGCCAGCAGCCCCCGAACCGGCTGGGTCGGGCACAATGAGCAGTTCTTC
CDR3aa: CASSPRTGWVGHNEQFF
j_gene: TRBJ2-1
abundance: NA
v_gene: TRBV3-1
d_gene: NA

CDR3nt: TGTGCCAGTAGTAGAGACATGGACTATGGCTACACCTTC
CDR3aa: CASSRDMDYGYTF
j_gene: TRBJ1-2
abundance: NA
v_gene: TRBV7-4
d_gene: NA

CDR3nt: TGTGCCAGCAGCTTAGCGGGGAGTTCCTATGGCTACACCTTC
CDR3aa: CASSLAGSSYGYTF
j_gene: TRBJ1-2
abundance: NA
v_gene: TRBV7-8
d_gene: NA

CDR3nt: TGTGCCAGCAGCTTAATGGCTAGCGCTTACCAAGAGACCCAGTACTTC
CDR3aa: CASSLMASAYQETQYF
j_gene: TRBJ2-5
abundance: many
v_gene: TRBV7-9
d_gene: NA

CDR3nt: TGCGCCAGCAGCCCCGGACCACTCACAGATACGCAGTATTTT
CDR3aa: CASSPGPLTDTQYF
j_gene: TRBJ2-3
abundance: many
v_gene: TRBV4-1
d_gene: NA

CDR3nt: TGTGCCATCAGTGAGCAGGGTCGGGAGACCCAGTACTTC
CDR3aa: CAISEQGRETQYF
j_gene: TRBJ2-5
abundance: NA
v_gene: TRBV10-3
d_gene: NA

CDR3nt: TGTGCCAGCAGCGGCAAGTCCGGGGGCGGGGAGACCCAGTACTTC
CDR3aa: CASSGKSGGGETQYF
j_gene: TRBJ2-5
abundance: NA
v_gene: TRBV5-4
d_gene: NA

CDR3nt: TGTGCCAGCAGCCCAAAGTCGGGACTAGCGGGATGGGGCGGGGAGCTGTTTTTT
CDR3aa: CASSPKSGLAGWGGELFF
j_gene: TRBJ2-2
abundance: few
v_gene: TRBV7-2
d_gene: TRBD2

CDR3nt: TGTGCCAGCAGCGATTACAGGGGCCGAGGGGCTTTCTTT
CDR3aa: CASSDYRGRGAFF
j_gene: TRBJ1-1
abundance: many
v_gene: TRBV7-6
d_gene: TRBD1

CDR3nt: TGCGCCAGCAGCCAAGAAAGGACTAGCGGGACGCAGTATTTT
CDR3aa: CASSQERTSGTQYF
j_gene: TRBJ2-3
abundance: NA
v_gene: TRBV4-1
d_gene: TRBD2

CDR3nt: TGTGCCAGCAGCGAACCGGGGGGGAACACTGAAGCTTTCTTT
CDR3aa: CASSEPGGNTEAFF
j_gene: TRBJ1-1
abundance: many
v_gene: TRBV2
d_gene: NA

CDR3nt: TGTGCCAGTAGCCTAAGGACAGGAGGCTTCAACACTGAAGCTTTCTTT
CDR3aa: CASSLRTGGFNTEAFF
j_gene: TRBJ1-1
abundance: NA
v_gene: TRBV19
d_gene: TRBD1

CDR3nt: TGTGCCAGCCGGGACAGGATAAACATGAACACTGAAGCTTTCTTT
CDR3aa: CASRDRINMNTEAFF
j_gene: TRBJ1-1
abundance: few
v_gene: TRBV19
d_gene: TRBD1

CDR3nt: TGCAGTGCTAGAGAACTGTTGTATCAGCCCCAGCATTTT
CDR3aa: CSARELLYQPQHF
j_gene: TRBJ1-5
abundance: NA
v_gene: TRBV20-1
d_gene: NA

CDR3nt: TGCAGTGCTAGAGAAGTACTAGCGGTTAGCTCCTACAATGAGCAGTTCTTC
CDR3aa: CSAREVLAVSSYNEQFF
j_gene: TRBJ2-1
abundance: few
v_gene: TRBV20-1
d_gene: TRBD2

CDR3nt: TGCAGCGTTGAGCAACTAGCGGGAGGGAATGGTGAGCAGTTCTTC
CDR3aa: CSVEQLAGGNGEQFF
j_gene: TRBJ2-1
abundance: many
v_gene: TRBV29-1
d_gene: TRBD2

CDR3nt: TGCAGTGCTAGAGAAAGGACAAATTATGGCTACACCTTC
CDR3aa: CSARERTNYGYTF
j_gene: TRBJ1-2
abundance: few
v_gene: TRBV20-1
d_gene: NA

CDR3nt: TGTGCCACCAGCAGGGATCAGGGTGCGGTGCAAGAGACCCAGTACTTC
CDR3aa: CATSRDQGAVQETQYF
j_gene: TRBJ2-5
abundance: few
v_gene: TRBV15
d_gene: NA

CDR3nt: TGTGCCAGGGAGCATAGCAATCAGCCCCAGCATTTT
CDR3aa: CAREHSNQPQHF
j_gene: TRBJ1-5
abundance: many
v_gene: TRBV19
d_gene: NA